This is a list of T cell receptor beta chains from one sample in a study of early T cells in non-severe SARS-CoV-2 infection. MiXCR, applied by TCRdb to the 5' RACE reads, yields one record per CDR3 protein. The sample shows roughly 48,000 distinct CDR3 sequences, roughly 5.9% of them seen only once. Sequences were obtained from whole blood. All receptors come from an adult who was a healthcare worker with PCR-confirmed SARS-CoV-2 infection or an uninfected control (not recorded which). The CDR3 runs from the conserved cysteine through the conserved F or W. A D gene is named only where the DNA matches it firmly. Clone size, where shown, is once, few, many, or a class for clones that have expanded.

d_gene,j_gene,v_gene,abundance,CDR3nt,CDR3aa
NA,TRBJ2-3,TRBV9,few,TGTGCCAGCAGCAGAAATAACCGCGGAAGCACAGATACGCAGTATTTT,CASSRNNRGSTDTQYF
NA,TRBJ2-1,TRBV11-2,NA,TGTGCCAGCAGCTTATTTCACGGGGGCGGCAGCTCCTACAATGAGCAGTTCTTC,CASSLFHGGGSSYNEQFF
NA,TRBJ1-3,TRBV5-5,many,TGTGCCAGCAGCTTGGGGGCTGGTGGAAACACCATATATTTT,CASSLGAGGNTIYF
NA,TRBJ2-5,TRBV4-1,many,TGCGCCAGCAGCTTTAGCGTCACAGTCGGCGAGACCCAGTACTTC,CASSFSVTVGETQYF
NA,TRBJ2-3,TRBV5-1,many,TGTGCCAGCAGCTTGGGGTCCACAGATACGCAGTATTTT,CASSLGSTDTQYF
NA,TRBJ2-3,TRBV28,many,TGTGCCAGCACAAGGGTCGGGGATACGCAGTATTTT,CASTRVGDTQYF
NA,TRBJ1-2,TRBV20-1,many,TGCAGTGCTAATAAAGGATCCTATGGCTACACCTTC,CSANKGSYGYTF
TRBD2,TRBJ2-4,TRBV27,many,TGTGCCAGCAGTATAGGACTAGACCAAAACATTCAGTACTTC,CASSIGLDQNIQYF
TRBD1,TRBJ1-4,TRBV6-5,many,TGTGCCAGCTCAGGGGGAGGCGAAAAACTGTTTTTT,CASSGGGEKLFF
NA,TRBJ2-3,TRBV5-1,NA,TGCGCCAGCAAAGTACAGAGCACAGATACGCAGTATTTT,CASKVQSTDTQYF
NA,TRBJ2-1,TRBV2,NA,TGTGCCAGCAGTACCGGGACGGAGGTACAGAATGAGCAGTTCTTC,CASSTGTEVQNEQFF
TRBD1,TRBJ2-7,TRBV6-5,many,TGTGCCAGCAGCAAGACAGGGGGCCTTCCCTACGAGCAGTACTTC,CASSKTGGLPYEQYF
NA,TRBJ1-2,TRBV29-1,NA,TGCAGCGTACTGTCGGGCGATTATGGCTACACCTTC,CSVLSGDYGYTF
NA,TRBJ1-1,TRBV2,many,TGTGCCAGCAGTGACACCGGGGCCCACACTGAAGCTTTCTTT,CASSDTGAHTEAFF
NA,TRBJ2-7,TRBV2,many,TGTGCCAGCAGGGGACTTATCTACGAGCAGTACTTC,CASRGLIYEQYF
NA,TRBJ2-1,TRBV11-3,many,TGTGCCAGCAGCTTACCATCAGACGGGGATGAGCAGTTCTTC,CASSLPSDGDEQFF
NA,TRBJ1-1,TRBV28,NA,TGTGCCAGCGGAAGTCCTCGGGACACTGAAGCTTTCTTT,CASGSPRDTEAFF
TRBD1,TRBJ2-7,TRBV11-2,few,TGTGCCAGCAGCAGGGGACAGCTTACCTACGAGCAGTACTTC,CASSRGQLTYEQYF
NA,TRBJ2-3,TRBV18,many,TGTGCCAGCCTCCGGGACTCAGGACCGACAGATACGCAGTATTTT,CASLRDSGPTDTQYF
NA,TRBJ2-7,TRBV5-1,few,TGCGTCAGCGGCCCGGGACACGGTACCTACGAGCAGTACTTC,CVSGPGHGTYEQYF
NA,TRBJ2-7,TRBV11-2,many,TGTGCCAGCAGTCAAGGCATTTCGCTCGGGCAGTACTTC,CASSQGISLGQYF
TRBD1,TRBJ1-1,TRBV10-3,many,TGTGCCACTTTCGGACAGGGAGGAACTGAAGCTTTCTTT,CATFGQGGTEAFF
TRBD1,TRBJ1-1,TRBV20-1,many,TGCAGTGCTAGGGGGGACAGGCGGGGTGAAGCTTTCTTT,CSARGDRRGEAFF
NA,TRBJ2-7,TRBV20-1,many,TGCAGTGCTAGAGAGGCCAACACCTACGAGCAGTACTTC,CSAREANTYEQYF
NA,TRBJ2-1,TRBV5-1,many,TGCGCCAGCAGCCCTCCAGCGGACTCTAGGAATGAGCAGTTCTTC,CASSPPADSRNEQFF
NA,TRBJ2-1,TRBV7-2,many,TGTGCCAGCAGCTTACAGGGTGCCGAGCAGTTCTTC,CASSLQGAEQFF
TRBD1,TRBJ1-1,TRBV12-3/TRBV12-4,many,TGTGCCAGCAGGGGGGACGGGGACAGTACAGCTTTCTTT,CASRGDGDSTAFF
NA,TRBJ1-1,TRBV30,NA,TGTGCCTGGAGTGTATGGGACACTGAAGCTTTCTTT,CAWSVWDTEAFF
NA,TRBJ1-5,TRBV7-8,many,TGTGCCAGCAGCCCTCAAGCCCATCAGCCCCAGCATTTT,CASSPQAHQPQHF
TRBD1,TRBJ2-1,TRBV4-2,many,TGTGCCAGCAGCCAAGAATACGGACAGGGGGGCCATGAGCAGTTCTTC,CASSQEYGQGGHEQFF
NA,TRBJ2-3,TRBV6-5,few,TGTGCCAGCAGTTACTCAGGGGGGCAGGGAGATACGCAGTATTTT,CASSYSGGQGDTQYF
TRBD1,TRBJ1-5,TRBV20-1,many,TGCAGTGCTAGAGCCCGGGACAGGGTATGGCAGCCCCAGCATTTT,CSARARDRVWQPQHF
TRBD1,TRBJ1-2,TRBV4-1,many,TGCGCCAGCAGCCACCCAGGGACAGGGGGTAACTATGGCTACACCTTC,CASSHPGTGGNYGYTF
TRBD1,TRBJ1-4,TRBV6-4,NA,TGTGCCAGCAGTCGCCCGGACAGGGTGAATGAAAAACTGTTTTTT,CASSRPDRVNEKLFF
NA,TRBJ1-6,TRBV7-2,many,TGTGCCAGCAGTCCCTCGTTCGGGGGATCTTCACCCCTCCACTTT,CASSPSFGGSSPLHF
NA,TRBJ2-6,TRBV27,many,TGTGCCAGCAGACAACTACGGCTTGGGGCCAACGTCCTGACTTTC,CASRQLRLGANVLTF
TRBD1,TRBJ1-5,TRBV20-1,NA,TGCAGTGCCAGCACAGGGGAGGGCAATCAGCCCCAGCATTTT,CSASTGEGNQPQHF
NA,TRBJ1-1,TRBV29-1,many,TGCAGCGTCCGCCTCCCTCCTGAAGCTTTCTTT,CSVRLPPEAFF
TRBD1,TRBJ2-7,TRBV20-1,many,TGCAGTGCTCCCGACAGGGTCGAGTACGAGCAGTACTTC,CSAPDRVEYEQYF